This entry lists 18 T cell receptor beta chains sequenced from one sample in a study of blood T cell repertoires in COVID-19. Sequencing was performed with immunoSEQ multiplex PCR; in TCRdb, only in-frame clones are kept and a portion is missing. The table lists 250,000 to 300,000 clones, 91% of them singletons. The sequenced sample was PBMCs or T cells enriched from blood (not recorded which). Every receptor here comes from a human donor in a cohort exposed to, infected with or recovered from COVID-19 (not recorded which). The donor label of this sample is uncertain.

V is TRBV6-5 and J is TRBJ1-3, with 8 bases fitting TRBD1. The CDR3 extends over 14 amino acids. CDR1 MNHEY and CDR2 SVGAGI come from the germline V gene. Trimming at V came to 7 bases and at J to 4 bases, leaving 6 bases not matched to a gene. CDR3 DNA sequence: TGTGCCAGCACCGGGACAGGTTGGGGAAACACCATATATTTT. It codes for CASTGTGWGNTIYF.

This rearrangement joins TRBV4-1 to TRBJ2-5; D may be TRBD2 (6 bases). The CDR3 runs to 13 residues. Trimming pared 4 bases from V and 5 bases from J, leaving 11 bases between. CDR1 MGHRA and CDR2 YSYEKL come from the germline V gene. This CDR3 reads CASSLTRRETQYF. DNA for the CDR3: TGCGCCAGCAGCCTGACTAGGCGGGAGACCCAGTACTTC.

This rearrangement joins TRBV7-2 to TRBJ1-1; 7 bases are shared with TRBD1. The V segment lost 2 bases and the J segment 0 bases; nucleotides outside the gene matches: 12. This CDR3 is built from 18 residues. Per germline, CDR1 SGHTA and CDR2 FQGNSA. As DNA, the CDR3 is TGTGCCAGCAGCTTAAGGGGGCGTCTACAGCTCATGAACACTGAAGCTTTCTTT. Translated: CASSLRGRLQLMNTEAFF.

The chain couples TRBV5-4 to TRBJ2-2, with 11 nucleotides matching TRBD1. Trimming removed 3 bases from V and 5 bases from J; junction bases left unmatched: 3. This CDR3 is built from 15 residues. Germline V gene sequence: CDR1 SGHNT, CDR2 YYREEE (reference sequence). The CDR3, as DNA: TGTGCCAGCAGCTCGGGACAGGGGGTTACCGGGGAGCTGTTTTTT. It specifies CASSSGQGVTGELFF.

The CDR3 is CSATTGIGETQYF. DNA of the CDR3: TGCAGCGCTACGACAGGGATAGGGGAGACCCAGTACTTC. This sequence joins TRBV29-1 and TRBJ2-5, with 7 bases lining up with TRBD1. After removal of 7 bases from V and 5 bases from J, the junction contained 10 bases not matched to a gene. Germline V gives CDR1 SQVTM, CDR2 ANQGSEA. This CDR3 is built from 13 residues.

This clone has only one observation. The chain carries TRBV27 and TRBJ2-1; D might be TRBD1 (7 bases). The CDR3 sequence is 16 residues long. Deletions cut 7 bases from V and 4 bases from J, with 20 bases between. Germline loops: CDR1 MNHEY, CDR2 SMNVEV (reference sequence). CDR3 bases: TGTGCCAGCACCCAAAAAGGAGGGGGCGGATACAATGAGCAGTTCTTC. Translation: CASTQKGGGGYNEQFF.

A remark on this clone: The sample contains more than one DNA sequence encoding this CDR3. V usage is TRBV6-5 and J usage is TRBJ1-2; the D gene is possibly TRBD1 (5 bases). Germline assignment: CDR1 MNHEY and CDR2 SVGAGI. V lost 6 bases and J 5 bases, leaving 7 bases between the germline ends. The CDR3 is made up of 11 amino acids. The CDR3 sequence: CASSPGYGYTF. CDR3 sequence (DNA): TGTGCCAGCAGCCCAGGGTATGGCTACACCTTC.

V gene TRBV12-3 or TRBV12-4 combines with J gene TRBJ1-1, with D possibly TRBD1 on 6 matching bases. This CDR3 is built from 12 residues. The V end lost 6 bases, the J end lost 4 bases, and 9 bases lay between the germline ends. CDR3 nucleotides: TGTGCCAGCAGCTTCAGGGGCACTGAAGCTTTCTTT. Amino acids: CASSFRGTEAFF.

A few counts support this clone. V gene TRBV7-3 combines with J gene TRBJ2-1, with 11 bases that match TRBD2. Per germline, CDR1 SGHTA and CDR2 FQGTGA. The CDR3 spans 19 residues. Germline trimming cut 0 bases from V and 3 bases from J; bases unmatched to any gene: 10. CDR3 residues: CASSLTYSTSGEVYNEQFF. The CDR3 DNA follows: TGTGCCAGCAGCTTAACGTATTCGACTAGCGGGGAGGTCTACAATGAGCAGTTCTTC.

The rearrangement uses TRBV29-1 and TRBJ2-5, with D tentatively TRBD2 (7 bases). Germline lookup yields CDR1 SQVTM and CDR2 ANQGSEA. The length of the CDR3 is 15 residues. V gave up 6 bases and J gave up 1 base, with 18 bases separating them. The CDR3 protein is CSVQGGADAQETQYF. CDR3 DNA sequence: TGCAGCGTCCAAGGGGGGGCCGACGCCCAAGAGACCCAGTACTTC.

This sequence joins TRBV5-1 and TRBJ1-2; TRBD1 aligns across 7 bases. Per germline, CDR1 SGHRS and CDR2 YFSETQ. Losses at the gene ends were 2 bases for V and 2 bases for J; bases not matched to a gene: 3. CDR3 length: 14 residues. CDR3 in amino acids: CASSLIQGNYGYTF. CDR3 nucleotide sequence: TGCGCCAGCAGCTTAATACAGGGGAACTATGGCTACACCTTC.

The chain combines TRBV21-1 with TRBJ2-7; the table calls TRBD1, which could not be checked here. TRBV21-1 is described as a pseudogene. The CDR3 length is 12 residues. CDR3 nucleotides: TGTGCCAGCTCGACACAGGGGTACGAGCAGTACTTC. This codes for CASSTQGYEQYF.

The chain uses TRBV4-2 and TRBJ1-1; 7 bases agree with TRBD1. The V segment lost 0 bases and the J segment 1 base; nucleotides outside the gene matches: 2. The CDR3 consists of 15 residues. The germline gives CDR1 LGHNA, CDR2 YNFKEQ. CDR3: CASSQETGANTEAFF. CDR3 sequence (DNA): TGTGCCAGCAGCCAAGAAACAGGGGCGAACACTGAAGCTTTCTTT.

This clone was recorded only once. This rearrangement joins TRBV3-1 (or the pseudogene TRBV3-2) to TRBJ2-7; TRBD2 is a possible D gene (6 bases). The CDR3 is made up of 15 amino acids. Per germline, CDR1 LGHDT and CDR2 YNNKEL (reference sequence). Trimming left V 4 bases short and J 0 bases short, with 13 bases between. DNA for the CDR3: TGTGCCAGCAGCCCGGGACTTACTGCCTCCTACGAGCAGTACTTC. Protein: CASSPGLTASYEQYF.

The chain couples TRBV6-1 to TRBJ1-1, with a weak D call TRBD1 (5 bases). CDR3 length: 16 amino acids. Germline CDR1 is MNHNS and CDR2 is SASEGT. Trimming cost V 2 bases and J 5 bases, with 18 bases left between them. CDR3 coding DNA: TGTGCCAGCAGTGAAAAAAGGGGCAGGGTAGGTACTGAAGCTTTCTTT. Translating gives CASSEKRGRVGTEAFF.

This chain joins TRBV5-1 and TRBJ1-5, with 10 bases identical to TRBD1. V gave up 5 bases and J gave up 3 bases; unmatched junction bases: 5. The CDR3 loop spans 15 amino acids. Germline assignment: CDR1 SGHRS and CDR2 YFSETQ. CDR3 nucleotides: TGCGCCAGCAGACTTGGACAGGGGGACAATCAGCCCCAGCATTTT. As protein: CASRLGQGDNQPQHF.

This chain links TRBV5-1 with TRBJ2-1; 12 nucleotides align to TRBD2. Germline CDR1 is SGHRS and CDR2 is YFSETQ. Losses at the gene ends were 2 bases for V and 7 bases for J; bases not matched to a gene: 1. This CDR3 comprises 14 residues. The CDR3 loop reads CASSFLAGGNEQFF. The DNA for the CDR3 is TGCGCCAGCAGCTTCCTAGCGGGGGGGAATGAGCAGTTCTTC.

This CDR3 is CASSPPLAEQFF. The CDR3 DNA sequence: TGTGCCAGCAGTCCCCCTCTAGCGGAGCAGTTCTTC. The gene calls are TRBV6-2 or TRBV6-3 and TRBJ2-1; the D gene is possibly TRBD2 (6 bases). Trimming took off 5 bases at V and 10 bases at J, with 12 bases between the two ends. In germline, CDR1 is MNHEY, CDR2 SVGEGT. The CDR3 spans 12 residues.